The 6 T cell receptor beta chains in this list originate from one sample, sequenced in a study of T cell responses to AZD1222 COVID-19 vaccine (dated by TCRdb to 2020 to 2023). The time point label, read with the paper, signifies: about 28 days (+/-7) after the second vaccine dose. Libraries were constructed by the immunoSEQ multiplex PCR assay. This immuneACCESS table, as held by TCRdb, lists in-frame sequences with V and J called but not all clones. Of the missing ones, under half trace to an unresolved V gene in checked studies; the others have no known cause. The sample has about 120,000 clones on record, 90% to 95% of them singletons. Around 5.1% of the sample is taken by the ten largest. The sequencing here drew on peripheral blood, taken 28 days after the second AZD1222 dose. The receptor set was obtained from an adult who received the AZD1222 COVID-19 vaccine.

The chain recombines TRBV2 with TRBJ2-2; 7 bases align to TRBD2. The length of the CDR3 is 14 residues. Germline trimming cut 8 bases from V and 4 bases from J; bases unmatched to any gene: 7. CDR1 and CDR2 (germline): SNHLY, FYNNEI. The CDR3 reads CASRGVEGTGELFF. CDR3 nucleotides: TGTGCCAGCCGGGGGGTTGAGGGCACCGGGGAGCTGTTTTTT.

With respect to this clone: At one boundary the junction diverges from the germline segment, which might be a read error. This sequence joins TRBV6-5 and TRBJ2-7, with no clear D. The CDR3 length is 16 residues. Germline V gene data show CDR1 as MNHEY and CDR2 as SVGAGI. The CDR3 sequence is CASSYSTTLRAVAMHF. Here the CDR3 DNA reads TGTGCCAGCAGTTACTCTACCACGCTACGAGCAGTTGCTATGCACTTC.

A single count supports this clone. The chain carries TRBV10-2 and TRBJ1-1; D not certain. V was pared by 3 bases and J by 2 bases, with 4 bases between. The germline gives CDR1 WSHSY, CDR2 SAAADI. This CDR3 is 12 amino acids long. CDR3 region: CASSDPNTEAFF. The CDR3 nucleotides read TGCGCCAGCAGTGACCCAAACACTGAAGCTTTCTTT.

In the case of this clone: Other DNA sequences within the sample encode an identical CDR3. The chain recombines TRBV7-3 with TRBJ2-3; possibly TRBD2 for D (5 bases). Germline V lookup: CDR1 SGHTA, CDR2 FQGTGA. Between the trimmed V and J ends, which lost 0 bases and 1 base, there was a span of 5 bases. CDR3 length: 14 amino acids. The CDR3 DNA reads TGTGCCAGCAGCTTAACGGGAGGCACAGATACGCAGTATTTT. Its protein product is CASSLTGGTDTQYF.

The chain links TRBV5-1 to TRBJ1-2; D gene uncertain. The CDR3 length is 15 residues. Between the trimmed V and J ends, which lost 3 bases and 3 bases, there was a span of 15 bases. CDR1 SGHRS and CDR2 YFSETQ come from the germline V gene. The CDR3 protein is CASSSGRKVHYGYTF. CDR3 DNA sequence: TGCGCCAGCAGCTCCGGCAGGAAGGTCCACTATGGCTACACCTTC. Combining the CDR3 with reference TRBV5-1 and TRBJ1-2 gives the whole variable domain KAGVTQTPRYLIKTRGQQVTLSCSPISGHRSVSWYQQTPGQGLQFLFEYFSETQRNKGNFPGRFSGRQFSNSRSEMNVSTLELGDSALYLCASSSGRKVHYGYTFGSGTRLTVV.

The CDR3 nucleotides read TGTGCCAGCGCTAGCGGGAGGGCCCGGGGGGAGCTGTTTTTT. This sequence encodes CASASGRARGELFF. The chain carries TRBV6-5 and TRBJ2-2; 12 nucleotides match TRBD2. Germline-derived CDR1 and CDR2 are MNHEY and SVGAGI. V trimming: 8 bases; J trimming: 8 bases; junction bases outside the gene matches: 6. The CDR3 contains 14 residues.